This record concerns one T cell receptor (beta chain) sequence. What this receptor recognizes is not known. Per-base quality was not reported, and no clone a single base away is much larger than it. The immunoSEQ Assay, a bias-controlled multiplex PCR, was used to amplify TCRbeta CDR3 regions from genomic DNA. Processing in the source paper ran as follows. The number of nucleated cells in each sample was estimated from the amplification of reference gene primers within the assay. Sequence reads were collapsed and filtered to measure the absolute abundance of every unique TCRbeta CDR3 rearrangement. For each sample, productive Simpson clonality was calculated as the square root of Simpson's diversity index over productive rearrangements. Entries here come from immuneACCESS through TCRdb and include only in-frame sequences with V and J called. Some clones fail to appear in such tables; in the studies checked, an unresolved V gene covers under half of the shortfall, and the cause of the remainder is unknown. The V and J calls and clone size come from that table; D and trimming were worked out from the DNA. This sample holds 100,000 to 150,000 clones; about 74% were observed only once. Around 6.6% of the sample belongs to the ten largest clones.

Taken from the germline V gene, the CDR1 and CDR2 loops are SNHLY and FYNNEI. The CDR3 numbers 13 residues from cysteine through phenylalanine. Here the CDR3 DNA is all that survives: 39 bases in frame from base 1. The V end loses 3 bases and the J end loses 2 bases, and a stretch of 7 bases separates them. The sample comes from a study of blood T cell repertoires in COVID-19 (dated by TCRdb to the early 2020s). The study in broad terms: Collaborator samples came from the United States, Italy and Spain and covered acute and convalescent phases of COVID-19. The repertoires were released in a freely available public database meant as a resource for research on the immune response to SARS-CoV-2. Deeply sampled blood TCRbeta repertoires from subjects exposed to, actively infected with, or recovered from COVID-19 were included in the dataset. Sample metadata almost always included a de-identified subject ID, COVID-19 status, age in years and sex. Where HLA class I and class II types were available, the types were taken from metadata supplied by the sample provider, not from assay-based typing. The prospective study material was composed of cDNA or gDNA derived from T cells, B-cell-depleted T cells, or PBMCs. Samples came from the ongoing ImmuneRACE study (first 160 participants) plus 1,254 subjects from 6 global collaborators. Broad study findings and their caveats: The quantity of clinical and demographic metadata differed by source and by participant and was supplied without curation.

Whole blood was collected in K2EDTA tubes by collaborating institutions according to the institutions' own protocols. For TCRbeta analysis, collaborator samples were shipped as frozen whole blood, as isolated PBMCs, or as DNA extracted from either sample type. The source is a man between 65 and 85 years old with acute or convalescent COVID-19. The sequencing sample was made of peripheral blood. The sequence is built from TRBV2 and TRBJ2-5; perhaps TRBD2 is the D gene, with 5 bases matching. The CDR3 loop reads CASSEERQETQYF. The bases read TGTGCCAGCAGTGAGGAGCGGCAAGAGACCCAGTACTTC.